This T cell receptor beta chain was profiled in a study of control samples from healthy donors and cancer patients. Libraries were prepared by immunoSEQ multiplex PCR; TCRdb keeps only in-frame clonotypes and omits some of them. The sample records 100,000 to 150,000 clones, roughly 90% being singletons. The germline gives CDR1 SGHRS, CDR2 YFSETQ. This CDR3 region has 15 residues. With V trimmed by 4 bases and J by 3 bases, 7 bases remained unmatched. Source material: blood. The receptor was derived from a man aged 35-49 years in good health. The V gene is TRBV5-1, the J gene TRBJ1-1, with TRBD1 matching over 9 bases. CDR3 in amino acids: CASSRQGVDYTEAFF. The CDR3 coding sequence is TGCGCCAGCAGCCGACAGGGGGTTGATTACACTGAAGCTTTCTTT.